The source of this T cell receptor beta chain is a study of cytomegalovirus exposure and HLA in healthy donors. General study points: Among TCR beta chains, those listed as cytomegalovirus-associated numbered about 160.

Clones were read by immunoSEQ multiplex PCR, and TCRdb kept only the in-frame ones, dropping some. Here the sample spans 200,000 to 250,000 clones, 70% to 90% being singletons. This clone was found once. Its specificity is not known. In germline, CDR1 is MNHEY, CDR2 SMNVEV (reference sequence). The CDR3 totals 13 residues. V was shortened by 6 bases and J by 8 bases, with 14 bases between the two germline ends. The gene calls are TRBV27 and TRBJ1-3; D possibly corresponds to TRBD1 (5 bases). Sequencing was performed on PBMCs. The sequence was obtained from a woman aged 18-29 years in good health and CMV-seronegative. CDR3 in DNA: TGTGCCAGCAGGCGGACGTCGACAGACACCATATATTTT. Protein product: CASRRTSTDTIYF.